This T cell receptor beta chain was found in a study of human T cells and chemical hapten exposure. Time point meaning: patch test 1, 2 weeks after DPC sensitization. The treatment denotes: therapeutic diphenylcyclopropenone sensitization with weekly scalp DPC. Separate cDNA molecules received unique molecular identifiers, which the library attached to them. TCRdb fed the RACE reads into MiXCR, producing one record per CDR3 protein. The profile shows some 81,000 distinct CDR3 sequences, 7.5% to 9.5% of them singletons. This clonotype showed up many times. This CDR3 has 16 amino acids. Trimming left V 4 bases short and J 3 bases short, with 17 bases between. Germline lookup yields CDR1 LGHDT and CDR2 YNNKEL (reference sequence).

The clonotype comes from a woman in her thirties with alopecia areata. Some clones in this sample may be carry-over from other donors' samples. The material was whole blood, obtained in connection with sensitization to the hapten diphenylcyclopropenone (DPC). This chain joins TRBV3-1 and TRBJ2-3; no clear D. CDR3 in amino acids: CASSPGIDWRTDTQYF. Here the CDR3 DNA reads TGTGCCAGCAGCCCCGGAATAGACTGGAGAACAGATACGCAGTATTTT.